Listed below are T cell receptor beta chains from one sample, sequenced in a study of siplizumab effects on memory and regulatory T cells. Sequencing was performed with immunoSEQ multiplex PCR; in TCRdb, only in-frame clones are kept and a portion is missing. Of 90,000 to 130,000 clones listed, roughly 92% are singletons. Source material: CD4+ T cells sorted from blood. These receptors were obtained from a human donor in good health. Both conserved end residues are part of each CDR3. The D gene is left open where the match is weak. Only some rows state a clone size, as once, few, many or a class for expanded clones.

abundance	len	v_gene	d_gene	j_gene	CDR3aa	CDR3nt
-	18	TRBV7-2	-	TRBJ2-3	CASSLDPPRGESTDTQYF	TGTGCCAGCAGCTTAGATCCCCCAAGGGGAGAGAGCACAGATACGCAGTATTTT
-	13	TRBV6-5	-	TRBJ2-7	CATRRGSGYEQYF	TGTGCCACCAGACGGGGGTCCGGCTACGAGCAGTACTTC
-	16	TRBV9	TRBD2	TRBJ2-2	CASSVFSGSGTGELFF	TGTGCCAGCAGCGTTTTTAGCGGGAGCGGGACCGGGGAGCTGTTTTTT
-	15	TRBV4-1	TRBD1	TRBJ2-7	CASSPGQGNSYEQYF	TGCGCCAGCAGCCCAGGACAGGGAAACTCCTACGAGCAGTACTTC
-	12	TRBV7-2	-	TRBJ2-5	CASSLAWETQYF	TGTGCCAGCAGCTTAGCGTGGGAGACCCAGTACTTC
-	16	TRBV19	-	TRBJ1-4	CASSATTGATNEKLFF	TGTGCCAGTAGTGCGACGACAGGAGCAACTAATGAAAAACTGTTTTTT
-	13	TRBV19	-	TRBJ2-7	CASSIEERGEQYF	TGTGCCAGTAGTATAGAAGAGAGGGGGGAGCAGTACTTC
-	14	TRBV5-1	TRBD2	TRBJ2-7	CASRPAGGSYEQYF	TGCGCCAGCAGACCCGCGGGGGGCTCCTACGAGCAGTACTTC
-	14	TRBV2	TRBD1	TRBJ1-2	CASSVGTGVRGYTF	TGTGCCAGCAGTGTCGGGACAGGGGTGCGGGGCTACACCTTC
-	15	TRBV7-3	TRBD2	TRBJ2-1	CASSSGTRGRGEQFF	TGTGCCAGCAGTTCCGGGACTAGAGGACGAGGCGAGCAGTTCTTC
few	13	TRBV2	-	TRBJ1-1	CASSRVGSTEAFF	TGTGCCAGCAGCAGGGTTGGGAGCACTGAAGCTTTCTTT
once	14	TRBV5-1	-	TRBJ2-2	CASSLVQNTGELFF	TGCGCCAGCAGCTTGGTCCAGAACACCGGGGAGCTGTTTTTT
-	17	TRBV10-2	TRBD1	TRBJ1-1	CASRTGASGIWNTEAFF	TGCGCCAGCAGGACAGGGGCGAGTGGGATTTGGAACACTGAAGCTTTCTTT
once	13	TRBV10-3	TRBD2	TRBJ2-5	CAITREVQETQYF	TGTGCCATCACGCGGGAGGTTCAAGAGACCCAGTACTTC
once	15	TRBV9	TRBD2	TRBJ2-4	CASSVHPVAGAPQYF	TGTGCCAGCAGCGTCCACCCGGTAGCGGGGGCCCCCCAGTACTTC
-	13	TRBV6-5	-	TRBJ2-5	CASRRTEQETQYF	TGTGCCAGCAGACGGACCGAACAAGAGACCCAGTACTTC
-	16	TRBV9	TRBD2	TRBJ2-2	CASSLGLAANTGELFF	TGTGCCAGCAGCCTGGGACTAGCGGCTAACACCGGGGAGCTGTTTTTT
-	14	TRBV9	-	TRBJ1-3	CASSREGSGNTIYF	TGTGCCAGCAGTAGAGAAGGTTCTGGAAACACCATATATTTT
-	16	TRBV7-3	-	TRBJ2-1	CASSPLAGTSYNEQFF	TGTGCCAGCAGCCCACTGGCGGGAACGAGTTACAATGAGCAGTTCTTC
-	11	TRBV19	-	TRBJ2-1	CASSNYNEQFF	TGTGCCAGTAGCAATTACAATGAGCAGTTCTTC
-	13	TRBV6-5	-	TRBJ1-5	CASSYFPDQPQHF	TGTGCCAGCAGTTACTTCCCCGATCAGCCCCAGCATTTT
-	15	TRBV7-9	-	TRBJ2-7	CASSLEGTSPHEQYF	TGTGCCAGCAGCTTAGAGGGGACCTCACCCCACGAGCAGTACTTC
-	15	TRBV4-1	-	TRBJ2-5	CASSPRGVPRETQYF	TGCGCCAGCAGCCCTAGGGGTGTTCCGCGGGAGACCCAGTACTTC
-	13	TRBV2	-	TRBJ1-1	CASSTGQYSEAFF	TGTGCCAGCAGTACAGGGCAATACTCTGAAGCTTTCTTT
-	14	TRBV27	-	TRBJ2-5	CASSTIQGRETQYF	TGTGCCAGCAGTACGATACAGGGAAGAGAGACCCAGTACTTC
-	13	TRBV29-1	-	TRBJ2-3	CSVSAGGTDTQYF	TGCAGCGTTTCGGCAGGAGGCACAGATACGCAGTATTTT
-	13	TRBV6-5	-	TRBJ1-1	CASGQTLNTEAFF	TGTGCCAGCGGACAGACCCTGAACACTGAAGCTTTCTTT
once	13	TRBV19	-	TRBJ1-4	CASRMSTNEKLFF	TGTGCCAGCAGGATGTCAACTAATGAAAAACTGTTTTTT
-	11	TRBV6-4	-	TRBJ2-3	CASSDSVTQYF	TGTGCCAGTTCCGACTCGGTTACGCAGTATTTT
-	16	TRBV15	-	TRBJ1-5	CATSKPGAPGNQPQHF	TGTGCCACCAGCAAACCAGGGGCCCCAGGAAATCAGCCCCAGCATTTT
-	14	TRBV7-9	TRBD1	TRBJ2-5	CASSPWTGEETQYF	TGTGCCAGCAGCCCCTGGACAGGGGAAGAGACCCAGTACTTC
-	15	TRBV5-4	-	TRBJ1-2	CASSQSAGSNYGYTF	TGTGCCAGCAGCCAGTCAGCGGGAAGTAACTATGGCTACACCTTC
-	14	TRBV19	TRBD1	TRBJ1-2	CASNTGGIGYGYTF	TGTGCCAGTAATACAGGGGGCATAGGCTATGGCTACACCTTC
-	16	TRBV5-1	-	TRBJ2-5	CASSLGSVQKQETQYF	TGCGCCAGCAGCTTGGGGTCGGTCCAGAAGCAAGAGACCCAGTACTTC
few	14	TRBV16	-	TRBJ2-7	CASSQWARGAEQYF	TGTGCCAGCAGCCAATGGGCCAGGGGCGCCGAGCAGTACTTC
-	14	TRBV5-1	-	TRBJ2-2	CASSLVEGTGELFF	TGCGCCAGCAGCTTGGTTGAAGGGACCGGGGAGCTGTTTTTT
many	15	TRBV18	TRBD2	TRBJ2-7	CASSPPGLALYEQYF	TGTGCCAGCTCACCTCCGGGACTAGCTCTATACGAGCAGTACTTC
-	15	TRBV7-8	-	TRBJ2-7	CASSLSGPPSAEQYF	TGTGCCAGCAGCTTATCTGGCCCGCCGTCGGCCGAGCAGTACTTC
-	14	TRBV6-1	TRBD2	TRBJ2-1	CASRDLAGNNEQFF	TGTGCCAGCAGAGACCTAGCGGGAAACAATGAGCAGTTCTTC
-	13	TRBV5-1	TRBD1	TRBJ2-5	CASSFGTEETQYF	TGCGCCAGCAGCTTCGGGACAGAGGAGACCCAGTACTTC
few	14	TRBV6-6	-	TRBJ2-4	CASSSGFDKNIQYF	TGTGCCAGCAGTTCGGGCTTCGACAAAAACATTCAGTACTTC
-	12	TRBV2	TRBD1	TRBJ1-1	CASRQGPTEAFF	TGTGCTAGCAGACAGGGGCCCACTGAAGCTTTCTTT
once	15	TRBV5-1	-	TRBJ1-1	CASNAGYNMNTEAFF	TGCGCCAGCAATGCAGGTTACAACATGAACACTGAAGCTTTCTTT
-	15	TRBV11-3	-	TRBJ2-3	CASSLGARSTDTQYF	TGTGCCAGCAGCTTAGGAGCCAGATCCACAGATACGCAGTATTTT
-	12	TRBV27	-	TRBJ2-7	CASSTPGWRLLF	TGTGCCAGCAGCACCCCCGGTTGGAGGCTTCTCTTC
once	15	TRBV6-1	TRBD1	TRBJ2-1	CASSRSGTGVNEQFF	TGTGCCAGCAGTCGATCCGGGACAGGTGTCAATGAGCAGTTCTTC
-	14	TRBV7-3	TRBD1	TRBJ2-1	CASSSGQGSWEQFF	TGTGCCAGCAGCTCGGGACAGGGGTCTTGGGAGCAGTTCTTC